The entry that follows covers one T cell receptor beta chain sequence. The method was immunoSEQ multiplex PCR; TCRdb's version includes in-frame clones alone and lacks a portion of them. The table has about 190,000 clones, roughly 82% seen once. CDR1 is SNHLY and CDR2 is FYNNEI in the germline V gene. This CDR3 has 14 amino acids. Trimming left V 4 bases short and J 5 bases short, with 11 bases between. This entry is derived from a study of blood T cell repertoires in COVID-19. Study information: Samples representing acute and convalescent COVID-19 were sourced from the United States, Italy and Spain.

The receptor comes from a woman in her 30s with acute or convalescent COVID-19. Sequencing was carried out using peripheral blood. This chain joins TRBV2 and TRBJ1-4, with D unresolved. The CDR3 coding sequence is TGTGCCAGCAGTGTAAGGAGAGTCAATGAAAAACTGTTTTTT. Protein product: CASSVRRVNEKLFF.